This record concerns one TCR beta chain sequence. This sample is drawn from a study of T cell repertoires in ileal Crohn's disease. The CDR3 is 16 amino acids. Patients were adults with ileal or ileocolonic Crohn's disease needing resection. Profiling relied on immunoSEQ multiplex PCR, and the TCRdb table lists in-frame clones only, not all of them. The sample contains 15,000 or so clones, approximately 82% of which appear only once. The clonotype comes from an adult with Crohn's disease. The sequenced sample consisted of ileal tissue. V gene TRBV21-1 combines with J gene TRBJ1-2; the table's D gene call, TRBD1, was not cross checked with the DNA. TRBV21-1 is termed a pseudogene. The DNA of the CDR3 is TGTGCCAGCAACGGGGCGAGGACAGGCTTACGGTATGGCTACACCTTC. This translates into CASNGARTGLRYGYTF.